The source of this T cell receptor beta chain is a study of blood T cell repertoires in COVID-19. The wider study: From the United States, Italy and Spain came samples of acute and convalescent COVID-19. PBMCs, B-cell-depleted T cells, or T cells provided the cDNA or gDNA that made up the material.

Per the study methods: It was from reference gene primer amplification that nucleated cell counts were estimated. The protocol was immunoSEQ multiplex PCR, while the TCRdb copy is restricted to in-frame clones and leaves out a portion. The D gene and trimming were derived from the DNA, and the V and J assignments and clone size from that table. Here the sample spans 90,000 to 110,000 clones, 65% to 90% being singletons. Sequenced material: peripheral blood. This TCR was recovered from a woman aged 80 or over with active or convalescent COVID-19.

This CDR3 reads CASRETRKRTDTQYF. The CDR3 DNA reads as TGTGCCAGCAGAGAGACTAGGAAGCGCACAGATACGCAGTATTTT. The chain uses TRBV6-5 and TRBJ2-3; tentative D call: TRBD2 (6 bases). V was shortened by 6 bases and J by 1 base, with 14 bases between the two germline ends. This CDR3 region has 15 residues. Germline CDR1 reads MNHEY; CDR2 reads SVGAGI.